The 24 T cell receptor beta chains presented below share a single source sample, sequenced in a study of blood T cell repertoires in COVID-19 (dated by TCRdb to 2019 to 2021). Library preparation used the immunoSEQ multiplex PCR assay. In TCRdb, the immuneACCESS table is reduced to in-frame sequences with V and J assigned. These tables do not hold every clone; where another copy was compared, an unresolved V gene accounts for under half, and the others remain unexplained. Across this sample there are approximately 69,000 clones, with almost 90% seen only once. The biggest ten clones account for about 5% of the sample. Sample: peripheral blood. These receptors all stem from a man aged 45 to 65 with acute or convalescent COVID-19.

The chain has TRBV6-5 and TRBJ2-7; a possible D gene is TRBD2 (5 bases). This CDR3 is built from 13 residues. Germline values: CDR1 MNHEY, CDR2 SVGAGI. The V end was cut by 4 bases, the J end by 3 bases, with 10 bases between. CDR3 coding DNA: TGTGCCAGCAGTTCCCGAACTAGCTACGAGCAGTACTTC. Its protein is CASSSRTSYEQYF.

The CDR3 here is CASSPTRPTGGFSQPQHF. The CDR3 bases are TGTGCCAGCAGTCCAACCCGCCCGACAGGGGGCTTTAGTCAGCCCCAGCATTTT. The chain employs TRBV27 and TRBJ1-5, with TRBD1 matching over 10 bases. The CDR3 has 18 amino acids. CDR1 and CDR2 (germline): MNHEY, SMNVEV (reference sequence). V shed 5 bases, J shed 6 bases, and the junction held 16 bases outside the gene matches.

The chain combines TRBV27 with TRBJ1-1; 7 bases agree with TRBD1. V dropped 2 bases and J dropped 0; count of bases not matched to a gene: 6. This CDR3 is 16 amino acids long. The germline V gene has CDR1 MNHEY and CDR2 SMNVEV (reference sequence). CDR3 amino acids: CASSLNRGLLNTEAFF. The CDR3 nucleotides are TGTGCCAGCAGTTTAAACAGGGGACTTTTGAACACTGAAGCTTTCTTT.

The gene calls are TRBV6-1 and TRBJ1-5; D is uncertain. Germline loops: CDR1 MNHNS, CDR2 SASEGT. The CDR3 consists of 14 residues. Trimming stripped 9 bases from V and 4 bases from J, with 16 bases between. The CDR3 DNA follows: TGTGCCAGTCAGCGGGGTGAAGGAAATCAGCCCCAGCATTTT. Residues: CASQRGEGNQPQHF.

CDR3 DNA: TGTGCCAGCAGTTTAGTAGTCGATGAGCAGTTCTTC. It specifies CASSLVVDEQFF. This chain joins TRBV12-3 or TRBV12-4 and TRBJ2-1; D not certain. The CDR3 totals 12 residues. The V end was cut by 1 base, the J end by 8 bases, with 6 bases between.

This chain uses TRBV4-1 with TRBJ2-1; 15 bases agree with TRBD2. J lost 8 bases, V lost 3 bases, and 8 bases had no gene match. Germline V gene lookup returns CDR1 MGHRA and CDR2 YSYEKL. The CDR3 is made up of 17 amino acids. This CDR3 reads CASSQLRGLAGGYEQFF. The CDR3 coding sequence is TGCGCCAGCAGCCAGCTCCGGGGACTAGCGGGAGGCTATGAGCAGTTCTTC.

The chain carries TRBV5-1 and TRBJ1-3; D might be TRBD1 (6 bases). CDR1 and CDR2 from the germline V gene are SGHRS and YFSETQ. V gave up 7 bases and J gave up 0 bases, with 17 bases separating them. The CDR3 sequence is 16 residues long. The DNA of the CDR3 is TGCGCCAGCGGCTATAGTGGACAGAGCTCTGGAAACACCATATATTTT. As protein: CASGYSGQSSGNTIYF.

This clone was found once. The chain carries TRBV29-1 and TRBJ1-1; tentatively, D is TRBD1 (5 bases). CDR1 is SQVTM, CDR2 ANQGSEA, per germline. V was trimmed by 7 bases and J by 2 bases, leaving 20 bases between them. The CDR3 length is 15 residues. CDR3 DNA: TGCAGCGCTGGATCAGCGAGGACAAGAAACACTGAAGCTTTCTTT. Protein product: CSAGSARTRNTEAFF.

CDR3 protein: CASSLRGNYGYTF. Here the CDR3 DNA reads TGTGCCAGCAGCCTAAGGGGAAACTATGGCTACACCTTC. The V call is TRBV11-2, the J call TRBJ1-2; TRBD1 might be the D (5 bases). Trimming left V 5 bases short and J 2 bases short, with 9 bases between. Germline lookup yields CDR1 SGHAT and CDR2 FQNNGV. The CDR3 is 13 amino acids.

This chain joins TRBV5-1 and TRBJ2-5, with 8 bases that match TRBD1. V shed 0 bases, J shed 4 bases, and the junction held 8 bases outside the gene matches. Germline CDR1 and CDR2: SGHRS and YFSETQ. This CDR3 contains 16 residues. The CDR3 region has the DNA TGCGCCAGCAGCTTGGTGTCAGGGGGCGGTGTAGAGACCCAGTACTTC. Protein sequence: CASSLVSGGGVETQYF.

This clone has a handful of counts. The chain recombines TRBV5-1 with TRBJ1-2; 7 nucleotides agree with TRBD1. CDR3 length equals 14 residues. Losses at the gene ends were 2 bases for V and 6 bases for J; bases not matched to a gene: 7. Looked up from germline, CDR1 is SGHRS and CDR2 is YFSETQ. CDR3 residues: CASSFHDRDHGYTF. Written as DNA, the CDR3 is TGCGCCAGCAGCTTTCACGACAGGGATCATGGCTACACCTTC.

This chain joins TRBV3-1 (or the pseudogene TRBV3-2) and TRBJ1-2; tentative D call: TRBD1 (6 bases). V was trimmed by 1 base and J by 0 bases, leaving 12 bases between them. The germline gives CDR1 LGHDT, CDR2 YNNKEL (reference sequence). The CDR3 length is 16 residues. This CDR3 is CASSQGTATPNYGYTF. The CDR3 nucleotides read TGTGCCAGCAGCCAAGGGACAGCAACACCTAACTATGGCTACACCTTC.

The chain joins TRBV18 to TRBJ1-1; 8 bases fit TRBD1. The CDR3 is 15 amino acids. Germline lookup yields CDR1 KGHSH and CDR2 LQKENI. V trimming: 6 bases; J trimming: 1 base; junction bases outside the gene matches: 7. The CDR3 loop is CASSLLQGENTEAFF. The CDR3 coding sequence is TGTGCCAGCTCCCTCTTACAGGGGGAGAACACTGAAGCTTTCTTT.

This clone turned up a few times. The V call is TRBV4-1, the J call TRBJ2-7; possibly TRBD2 for D (6 bases). Germline loops: CDR1 MGHRA, CDR2 YSYEKL. The V end was cut by 4 bases, the J end by 6 bases, with 22 bases between. This CDR3 has 16 amino acids. As DNA, the CDR3 is TGCGCCAGCAGCCCGGGCCGGGACTTTCTTTACCGCGAGCAGTACTTC. It translates to CASSPGRDFLYREQYF.

The rearrangement joins TRBV3-1 (or the pseudogene TRBV3-2) to TRBJ1-6, with 9 bases that match TRBD1. Germline trimming cut 3 bases from V and 8 bases from J; bases unmatched to any gene: 2. The CDR3 runs 14 residues. Germline CDR1 and CDR2: LGHDT and YNNKEL (reference sequence). CDR3 sequence: CASSHTGGDSPLHF. The CDR3 DNA is TGTGCCAGCAGCCATACAGGGGGCGATTCACCCCTCCACTTT.

The J gene is TRBJ1-1, the V gene TRBV3-1 (or the pseudogene TRBV3-2); a possible D gene is TRBD1 (5 bases). The V gene's germline CDR1 is LGHDT and CDR2 YNNKEL (reference sequence). The CDR3 spans 13 residues. The V gene lost 3 bases and the J gene lost 1 base, with 6 bases spanning the gap. CDR3 residues: CASSHDRNTEAFF. Written as DNA, the CDR3 is TGTGCCAGCAGCCACGACAGGAACACTGAAGCTTTCTTT.

The chain couples TRBV4-3 to TRBJ1-1; D is perhaps TRBD1 (5 bases). CDR1 LGHNA and CDR2 YSLEER come from the germline V gene. Trimming cost V 0 bases and J 1 base, with 9 bases left between them. The CDR3 has 15 amino acids. CDR3 sequence (DNA): TGCGCCAGCAGCCAAGATTCGGGGGGGAACACTGAAGCTTTCTTT. It specifies CASSQDSGGNTEAFF.

In this sample, this clone turned up once. The chain joins TRBV5-5 to TRBJ2-7, with D possibly matching TRBD2 (5 bases). The germline V gene encodes CDR1 SGHKS and CDR2 YYEKEE (reference sequence). V shed 0 bases and J shed 3 bases, with 13 bases lying between them. The CDR3 covers 15 residues. For the CDR3, the DNA is TGTGCCAGCAGCTTGGTGTCCCAGAGGGTCTACGAGCAGTACTTC. It is translated as CASSLVSQRVYEQYF.

The rearrangement uses TRBV19 and TRBJ2-5; tentatively, D is TRBD2 (6 bases). V was trimmed by 1 base and J by 4 bases, leaving 13 bases between them. The germline gives CDR1 LNHDA, CDR2 SQIVND (reference sequence). This CDR3 comprises 15 residues. This chain's CDR3 is CASSIGRDTVETQYF. The CDR3 DNA sequence: TGTGCCAGTAGTATAGGGCGGGATACAGTAGAGACCCAGTACTTC.

The gene calls are TRBV5-1 and TRBJ2-7; the D gene is possibly TRBD2 (6 bases). V lost 0 bases and J 6 bases, leaving 16 bases between the germline ends. This CDR3 spans 15 amino acids. Germline lookup yields CDR1 SGHRS and CDR2 YFSETQ. CDR3 sequence: CASSLVERRGGEQYF. The CDR3 DNA follows: TGCGCCAGCAGCTTGGTTGAGCGGAGGGGCGGCGAGCAGTACTTC. The entire variable domain, with the rest obtained from reference TRBV5-1 and TRBJ2-7, is as follows: KAGVTQTPRYLIKTRGQQVTLSCSPISGHRSVSWYQQTPGQGLQFLFEYFSETQRNKGNFPGRFSGRQFSNSRSEMNVSTLELGDSALYLCASSLVERRGGEQYFGPGTRLTVT.

The chain uses TRBV28 and TRBJ2-7; tentative D call: TRBD1 (6 bases). Germline lookup yields CDR1 MDHEN and CDR2 SYDVKM. Trimming shortened V by 5 bases and J by 0 bases, and 14 bases separated the two germline ends. The CDR3 has 15 amino acids. CDR3 sequence (DNA): TGTGCCAGCAGTATACAGGGTGGAAGCTCCTACGAGCAGTACTTC. This encodes CASSIQGGSSYEQYF.

The V call is TRBV5-4, the J call TRBJ2-2; 9 nucleotides align to TRBD1. This CDR3 contains 15 residues. Germline-derived CDR1 and CDR2 are SGHNT and YYREEE (reference sequence). Trimming cost V 3 bases and J 6 bases; bases outside gene matches: 6. Here the CDR3 DNA reads TGTGCCAGCAGCTCGGACAGGGGAATCGCCGGGGAGCTGTTTTTT. Translating gives CASSSDRGIAGELFF.

The chain carries TRBV7-6 and TRBJ1-1; TRBD1 matches 8 bases. This CDR3 region has 15 residues. V shed 6 bases and J 4 bases; nucleotides not matched to a gene: 10. Germline CDR1 SGHVS, CDR2 FNYEAQ. The CDR3 region has the DNA TGTGCCAGCAGTTCAGGACAGGGCGGGGGCACTGAAGCTTTCTTT. The encoded protein is CASSSGQGGGTEAFF.

The V call is TRBV11-2, the J call TRBJ1-2; D possibly corresponds to TRBD1 (6 bases). V was pared by 5 bases and J by 8 bases, with 15 bases between. Looked up from germline, CDR1 is SGHAT and CDR2 is FQNNGV. CDR3 size: 13 residues. Here the CDR3 DNA reads TGTGCCAGCAGCCCTTTACAGGGATCGGGCTACACCTTC. Its protein is CASSPLQGSGYTF.